This T cell receptor (beta chain) was identified during a study of PD-1 blockade in classical Hodgkin lymphoma. Note on this clone: Its specificity is not known.

Time point defined: cycle 4 day 1 (C4D1), after 5 to 7 weeks of nivolumab. All trial patients relapsed after autologous stem cell transplantation. The study purified CD4+ T cells from thawed PBMCs using magnetic negative selection. Clones were sequenced by immunoSEQ multiplex PCR, and TCRdb holds only the in-frame ones, with some missing. Of 5,000 to 7,500 clones in the sample, about 89% were seen once. Findings and limits, study-wide: Compared with baseline, CD4+ but not CD8+ TCR diversity had risen significantly by C4D1. Patients with a complete response exhibited baseline diversity comparable to newly diagnosed patients.

CDR1 and CDR2 from the germline V gene are MNHNS and SASEGT. With 1 base removed from V and 4 bases from J, the gap between germline ends came to 13 bases. The CDR3 is made up of 16 amino acids. Here the sequenced sample was CD4+ T cells from blood, taken before the fourth cycle of nivolumab. The rearrangement uses TRBV6-1 and TRBJ1-4, with TRBD1 as a possible D gene (5 bases). The sequence was collected from a human donor with classical Hodgkin lymphoma. CDR3 residues: CASSEGGIPFNEKLFF. The DNA for the CDR3 is TGTGCCAGCAGTGAAGGGGGCATTCCCTTTAATGAAAAACTGTTTTTT.